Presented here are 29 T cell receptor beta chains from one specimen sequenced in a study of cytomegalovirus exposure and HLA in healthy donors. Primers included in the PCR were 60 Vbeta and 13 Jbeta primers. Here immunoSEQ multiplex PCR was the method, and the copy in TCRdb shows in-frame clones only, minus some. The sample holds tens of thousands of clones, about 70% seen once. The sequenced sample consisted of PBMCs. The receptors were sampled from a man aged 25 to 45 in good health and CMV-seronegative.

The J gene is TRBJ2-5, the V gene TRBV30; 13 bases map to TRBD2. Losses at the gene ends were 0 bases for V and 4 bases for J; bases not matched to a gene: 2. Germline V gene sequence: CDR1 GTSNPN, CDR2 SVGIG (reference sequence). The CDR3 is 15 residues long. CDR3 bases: TGTGCCTGGAGTGTAGGACTAGCGGGAGTAGAGACCCAGTACTTC. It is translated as CAWSVGLAGVETQYF.

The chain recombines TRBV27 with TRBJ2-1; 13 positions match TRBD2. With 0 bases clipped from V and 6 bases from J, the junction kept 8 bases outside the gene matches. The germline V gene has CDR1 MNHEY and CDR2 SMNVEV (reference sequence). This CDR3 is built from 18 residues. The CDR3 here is CASSLSAWTSGSSNEQFF. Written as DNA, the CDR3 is TGTGCCAGCAGTTTATCGGCCTGGACTAGCGGGAGTTCCAATGAGCAGTTCTTC.

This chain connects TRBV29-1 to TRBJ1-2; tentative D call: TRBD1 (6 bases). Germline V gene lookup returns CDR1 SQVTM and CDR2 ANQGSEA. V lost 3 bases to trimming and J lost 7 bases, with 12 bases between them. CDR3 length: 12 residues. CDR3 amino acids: CSVEAGEFGYTF. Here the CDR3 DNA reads TGCAGCGTTGAGGCAGGGGAATTTGGCTACACCTTC.

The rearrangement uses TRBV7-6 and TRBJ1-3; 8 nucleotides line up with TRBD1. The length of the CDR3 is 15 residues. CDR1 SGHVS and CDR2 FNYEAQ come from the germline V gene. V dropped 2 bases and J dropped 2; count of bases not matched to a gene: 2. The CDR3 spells CASSLSGGTGNTIYF. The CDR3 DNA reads TGTGCCAGCAGCTTATCAGGGGGCACTGGAAACACCATATATTTT. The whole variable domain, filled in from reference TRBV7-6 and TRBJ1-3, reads GAGVSQSPRYKVTKRGQDVALRCDPISGHVSLYWYRQALGQGPEFLTYFNYEAQQDKSGLPNDRFSAERPEGSISTLTIQRTEQRDSAMYRCASSLSGGTGNTIYFGEGSWLTVV.

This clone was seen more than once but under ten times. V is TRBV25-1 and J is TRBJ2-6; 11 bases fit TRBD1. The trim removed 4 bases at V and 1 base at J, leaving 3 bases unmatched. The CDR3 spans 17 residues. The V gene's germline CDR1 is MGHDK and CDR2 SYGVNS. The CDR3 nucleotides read TGTGCCAGCAGTGGGGGGACAGGGGGATCTGGGGCCAACGTCCTGACTTTC. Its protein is CASSGGTGGSGANVLTF.

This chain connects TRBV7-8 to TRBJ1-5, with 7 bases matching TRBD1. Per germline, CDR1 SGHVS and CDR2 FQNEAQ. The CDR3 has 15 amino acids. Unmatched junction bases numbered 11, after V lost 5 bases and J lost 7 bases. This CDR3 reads CASSLRQGVNQPQHF. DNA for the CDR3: TGTGCCAGCAGCCTAAGACAGGGTGTAAACCAGCCCCAGCATTTT.

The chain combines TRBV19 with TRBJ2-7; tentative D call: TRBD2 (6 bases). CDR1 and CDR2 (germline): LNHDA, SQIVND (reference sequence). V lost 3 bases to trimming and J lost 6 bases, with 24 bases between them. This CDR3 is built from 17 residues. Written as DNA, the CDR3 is TGTGCCAGTAGTATTTCGTGGGGAGCTAGCGTTTCGACCGAGCAGTACTTC. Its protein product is CASSISWGASVSTEQYF.

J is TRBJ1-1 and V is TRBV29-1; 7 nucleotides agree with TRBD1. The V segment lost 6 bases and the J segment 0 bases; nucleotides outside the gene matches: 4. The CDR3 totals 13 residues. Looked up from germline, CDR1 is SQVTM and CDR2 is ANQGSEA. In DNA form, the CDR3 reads TGCAGCGTATCGGACAGGATGAACACTGAAGCTTTCTTT. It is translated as CSVSDRMNTEAFF. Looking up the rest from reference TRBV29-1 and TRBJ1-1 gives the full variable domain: SAVISQKPSRDICQRGTSLTIQCQVDSQVTMMFWYRQQPGQSLTLIATANQGSEATYESGFVIDKFPISRPNLTFSTLTVSNMSPEDSSIYLCSVSDRMNTEAFFGQGTRLTVV.

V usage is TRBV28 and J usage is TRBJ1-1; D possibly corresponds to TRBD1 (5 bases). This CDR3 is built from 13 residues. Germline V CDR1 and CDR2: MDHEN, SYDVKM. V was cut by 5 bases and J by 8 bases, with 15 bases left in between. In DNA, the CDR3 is TGTGCCAGCAGTCTGACGGTCAGGGTCGAAGCTTTCTTT. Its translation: CASSLTVRVEAFF.

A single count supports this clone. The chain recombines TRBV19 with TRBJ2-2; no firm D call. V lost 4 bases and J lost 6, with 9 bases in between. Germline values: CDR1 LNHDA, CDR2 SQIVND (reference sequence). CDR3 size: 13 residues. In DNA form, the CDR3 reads TGTGCCAGTAGTACGACATACGCCGGGGAGCTGTTTTTT. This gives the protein CASSTTYAGELFF.

This CDR3 reads CASSLQPSGTRGGTDTQYF. In nucleotides, the CDR3 is TGCGCCAGCAGCTTGCAACCTAGCGGGACACGAGGTGGCACAGATACGCAGTATTTT. This sequence joins TRBV5-1 and TRBJ2-3; 9 bases line up with TRBD2. V was clipped by 1 base and J by 1 base; unmatched bases: 13. CDR1 is SGHRS and CDR2 is YFSETQ in the germline V gene. The CDR3 has 19 residues.

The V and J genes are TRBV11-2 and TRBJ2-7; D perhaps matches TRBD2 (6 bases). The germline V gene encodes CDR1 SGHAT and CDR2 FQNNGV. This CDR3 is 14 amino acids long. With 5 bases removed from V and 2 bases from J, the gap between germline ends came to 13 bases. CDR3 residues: CASSVSGGTYEQYF. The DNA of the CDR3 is TGTGCCAGCAGCGTTAGCGGAGGGACCTACGAGCAGTACTTC.

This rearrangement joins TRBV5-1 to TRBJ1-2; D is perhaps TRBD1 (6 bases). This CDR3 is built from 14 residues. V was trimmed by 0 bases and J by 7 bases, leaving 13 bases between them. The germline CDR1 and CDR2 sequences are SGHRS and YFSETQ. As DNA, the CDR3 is TGCGCCAGCAGCTTGGGTCGCAACAGGGCTGGCTACACCTTC. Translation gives CASSLGRNRAGYTF.

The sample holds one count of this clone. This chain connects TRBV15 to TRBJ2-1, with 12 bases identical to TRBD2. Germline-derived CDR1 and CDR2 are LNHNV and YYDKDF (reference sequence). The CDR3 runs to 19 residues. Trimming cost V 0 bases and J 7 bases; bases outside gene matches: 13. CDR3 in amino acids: CATSRDPTQKLAGGNEQFF. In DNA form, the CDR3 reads TGTGCCACCAGCAGAGACCCGACGCAAAAACTAGCGGGGGGAAATGAGCAGTTCTTC.

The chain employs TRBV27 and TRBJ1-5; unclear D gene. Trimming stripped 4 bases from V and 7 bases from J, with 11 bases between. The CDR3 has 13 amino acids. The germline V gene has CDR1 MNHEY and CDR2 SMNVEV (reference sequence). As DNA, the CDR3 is TGTGCCAGCAGTTATTCCTTCGGGCAGCCCCAGCATTTT. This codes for CASSYSFGQPQHF.

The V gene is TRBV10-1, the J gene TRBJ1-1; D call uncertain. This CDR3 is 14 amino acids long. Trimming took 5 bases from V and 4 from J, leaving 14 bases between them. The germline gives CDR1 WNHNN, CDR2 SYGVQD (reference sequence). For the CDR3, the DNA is TGCGCCAGCAGTAGAGGGTTCTTTGGCACTGAAGCTTTCTTT. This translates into CASSRGFFGTEAFF.

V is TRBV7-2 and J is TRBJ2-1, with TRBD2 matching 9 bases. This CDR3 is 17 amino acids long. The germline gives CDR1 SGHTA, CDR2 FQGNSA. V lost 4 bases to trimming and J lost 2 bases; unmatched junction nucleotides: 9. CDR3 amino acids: CASSSPLGGGAYNEQFF. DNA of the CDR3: TGTGCCAGCAGCTCACCCTTGGGCGGGGGGGCCTACAATGAGCAGTTCTTC.

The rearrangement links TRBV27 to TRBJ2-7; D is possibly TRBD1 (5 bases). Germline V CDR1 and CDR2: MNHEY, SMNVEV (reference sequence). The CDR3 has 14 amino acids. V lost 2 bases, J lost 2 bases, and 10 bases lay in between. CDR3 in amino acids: CASSLILGAYEQYF. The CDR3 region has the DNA TGTGCCAGCAGTTTAATCCTAGGGGCCTACGAGCAGTACTTC.

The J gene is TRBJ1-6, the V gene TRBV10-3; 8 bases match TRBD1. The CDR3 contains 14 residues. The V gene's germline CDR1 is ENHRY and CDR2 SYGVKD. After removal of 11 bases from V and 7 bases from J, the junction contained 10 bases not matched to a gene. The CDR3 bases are TGTGCCGCCCGGACAGGGCCCCTAAATTCACCCCTCCACTTT. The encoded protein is CAARTGPLNSPLHF.

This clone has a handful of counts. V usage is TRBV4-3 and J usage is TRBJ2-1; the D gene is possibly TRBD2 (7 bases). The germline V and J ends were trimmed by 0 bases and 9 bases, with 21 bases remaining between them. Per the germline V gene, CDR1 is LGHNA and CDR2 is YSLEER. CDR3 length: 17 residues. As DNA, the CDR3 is TGCGCCAGCAGCCAAGAAAAATTGAGGGGGGGCAATGGTGAGCAGTTCTTC. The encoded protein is CASSQEKLRGGNGEQFF.

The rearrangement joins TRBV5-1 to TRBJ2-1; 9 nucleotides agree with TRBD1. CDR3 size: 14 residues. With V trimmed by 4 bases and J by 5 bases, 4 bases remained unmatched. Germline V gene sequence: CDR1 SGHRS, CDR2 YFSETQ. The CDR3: CASSRQGGDNEQFF. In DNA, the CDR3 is TGCGCCAGCAGCCGACAGGGGGGGGACAATGAGCAGTTCTTC.

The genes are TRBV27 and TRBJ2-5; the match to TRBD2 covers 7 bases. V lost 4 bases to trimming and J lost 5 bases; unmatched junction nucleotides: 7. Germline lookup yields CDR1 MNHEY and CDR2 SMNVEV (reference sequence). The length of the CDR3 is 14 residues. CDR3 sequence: CASSWMAGEETQYF. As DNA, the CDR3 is TGTGCCAGCAGTTGGATGGCGGGGGAGGAGACCCAGTACTTC.

The CDR3 DNA sequence: TGTGCTAGTGGCCTGTCCGACACTGAAGCTTTCTTT. Its protein product is CASGLSDTEAFF. J is TRBJ1-1 and V is TRBV12-5, with D unclear. CDR3 length: 12 residues. V dropped 6 bases and J dropped 3 bases, with 8 bases sitting between them. CDR1 is LGHNT and CDR2 is FRNRAP in the germline V gene.

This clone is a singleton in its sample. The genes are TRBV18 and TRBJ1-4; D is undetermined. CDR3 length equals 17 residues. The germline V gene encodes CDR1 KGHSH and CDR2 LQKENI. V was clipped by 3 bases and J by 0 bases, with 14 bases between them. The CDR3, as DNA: TGTGCCAGCTCACCCGGTTCGAAAGAGGCAACTAATGAAAAACTGTTTTTT. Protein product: CASSPGSKEATNEKLFF.

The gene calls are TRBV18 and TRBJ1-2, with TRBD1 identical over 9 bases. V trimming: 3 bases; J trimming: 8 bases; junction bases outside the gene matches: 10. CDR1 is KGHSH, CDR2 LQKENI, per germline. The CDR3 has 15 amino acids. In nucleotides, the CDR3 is TGTGCCAGCTCACCGCTAAGGACAGGGGAGAGCGGCTACACCTTC. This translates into CASSPLRTGESGYTF.

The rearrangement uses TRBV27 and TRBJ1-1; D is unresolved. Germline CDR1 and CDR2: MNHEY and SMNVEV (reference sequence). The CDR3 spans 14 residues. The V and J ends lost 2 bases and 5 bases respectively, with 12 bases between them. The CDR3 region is CASSLRGSRTEAFF. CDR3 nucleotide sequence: TGTGCCAGCAGTTTAAGAGGGAGTCGGACTGAAGCTTTCTTT.

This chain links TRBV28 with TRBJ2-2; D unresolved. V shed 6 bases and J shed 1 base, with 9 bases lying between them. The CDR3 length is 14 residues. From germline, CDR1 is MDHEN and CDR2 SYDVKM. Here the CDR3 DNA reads TGTGCCAGCAGGATGGCAGGGAACACCGGGGAGCTGTTTTTT. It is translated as CASRMAGNTGELFF.

The CDR3 sequence: CASRPTGGQWEAFF. The CDR3 DNA is TGTGCCAGTAGGCCGACAGGGGGGCAATGGGAAGCTTTCTTT. This chain connects TRBV19 to TRBJ1-1, with 9 positions matching TRBD1. Germline CDR1 and CDR2: LNHDA and SQIVND (reference sequence). Trimming at V came to 6 bases and at J to 8 bases, leaving 10 bases not matched to a gene. The CDR3 spans 14 residues.

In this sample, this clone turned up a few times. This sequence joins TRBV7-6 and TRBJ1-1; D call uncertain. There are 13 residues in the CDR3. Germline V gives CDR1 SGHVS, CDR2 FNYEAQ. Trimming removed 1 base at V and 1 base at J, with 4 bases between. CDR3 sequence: CASSLGQNTEAFF. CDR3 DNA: TGTGCCAGCAGCTTAGGTCAGAACACTGAAGCTTTCTTT. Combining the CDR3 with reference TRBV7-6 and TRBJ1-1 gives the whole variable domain GAGVSQSPRYKVTKRGQDVALRCDPISGHVSLYWYRQALGQGPEFLTYFNYEAQQDKSGLPNDRFSAERPEGSISTLTIQRTEQRDSAMYRCASSLGQNTEAFFGQGTRLTVV.